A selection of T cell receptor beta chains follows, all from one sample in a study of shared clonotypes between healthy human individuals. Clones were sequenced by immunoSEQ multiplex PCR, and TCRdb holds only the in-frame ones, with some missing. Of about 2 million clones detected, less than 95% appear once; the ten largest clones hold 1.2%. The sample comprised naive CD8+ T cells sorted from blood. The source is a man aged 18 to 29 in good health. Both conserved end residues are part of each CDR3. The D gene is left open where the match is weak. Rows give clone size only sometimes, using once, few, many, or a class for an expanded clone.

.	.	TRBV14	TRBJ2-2	TGTGCCAGCAGCCAAGATTCGTGGCAGGCGAACACCGGGGAGCTGTTTTTT	CASSQDSWQANTGELFF
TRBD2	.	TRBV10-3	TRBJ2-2	TGTGCCTCCACCCAAACCGGGACTAGTAGGGCCGGGGAGCTGTTTTTT	CASTQTGTSRAGELFF
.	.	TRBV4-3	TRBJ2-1	TGCGCCAGCAGCCTGGTCGGCGGAGGGCCTCACAATGAGCAGTTCTTC	CASSLVGGGPHNEQFF
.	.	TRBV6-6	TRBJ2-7	TGTGCCAGCATCTTAGAGGAGGGGGGTTACGAGCAGTACTTC	CASILEEGGYEQYF
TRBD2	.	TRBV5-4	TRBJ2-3	TGTGCCAGCAGCTTGGGACTAGCGGGACGAGGTGCAGATACGCAGTATTTT	CASSLGLAGRGADTQYF
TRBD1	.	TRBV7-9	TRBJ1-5	TGTGCCAGCAGCCCGACCGGGACAGGGGGCAATCAGCCCCAGCATTTT	CASSPTGTGGNQPQHF
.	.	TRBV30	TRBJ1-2	TGTGCCTGGAGTCCCACAGGGAATGGCTACACCTTC	CAWSPTGNGYTF
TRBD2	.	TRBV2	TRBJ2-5	TGTGCCAGCAGTGAGCTACCGGGACTAGCGACTCCGGAGACCCAGTACTTC	CASSELPGLATPETQYF
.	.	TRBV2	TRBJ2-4	TGTGCCAGCAGTGATACAGTAGCCAAAAACATTCAGTACTTC	CASSDTVAKNIQYF
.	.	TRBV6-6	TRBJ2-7	TGTGCCAGCAGCTTCAGCCATCCCTACGAGCAGTACTTC	CASSFSHPYEQYF
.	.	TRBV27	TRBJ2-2	TGTGCCAGCAGTTTATTCTTCCCAGAAGTGCCCGGGGAGCTGTTTTTT	CASSLFFPEVPGELFF
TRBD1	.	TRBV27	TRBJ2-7	TGTGCCAGCAGTTGGACAGGGGGCGCCGGGCTTTACGAGCAGTACTTC	CASSWTGGAGLYEQYF
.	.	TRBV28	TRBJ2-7	TGTGCCAGCAGTTTCTCTTGGCAGGGGACCTACGAGCAGTACTTC	CASSFSWQGTYEQYF
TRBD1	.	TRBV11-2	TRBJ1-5	TGTGCCAGCAGCCAGCAGGGGGGCAATCAGCCCCAGCATTTT	CASSQQGGNQPQHF
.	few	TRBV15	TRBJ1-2	TGTGCCACCACCCACATTATGGGTGTGAAAGGCTACACCTTC	CATTHIMGVKGYTF
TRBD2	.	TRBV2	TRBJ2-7	TGTGCCAGCAGTGAGGCTAGCGGGGGAAAGCTGAACTACGAGCAGTACTTC	CASSEASGGKLNYEQYF
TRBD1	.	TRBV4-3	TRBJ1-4	TGCGCCAGCAGCCAAGTTTGGGGACAGGGAGAAAAACTGTTTTTT	CASSQVWGQGEKLFF
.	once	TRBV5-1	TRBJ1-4	TGCGCCAGCAGACAAGGGGAAAAACTGTTTTTT	CASRQGEKLFF
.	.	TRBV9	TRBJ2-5	TGTGCCAGCAGCGCCGATTCAGGGACCCAAGAGACCCAGTACTTC	CASSADSGTQETQYF
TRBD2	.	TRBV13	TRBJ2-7	TGTGCCAGCAGCTTAGATTTGGGACTAGCGGGTGGCGAGCAGTACTTC	CASSLDLGLAGGEQYF
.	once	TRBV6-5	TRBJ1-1	TGTGCCAGCAGTTCACGCCGGGAGTACCTTGAAGCTTTCTTT	CASSSRREYLEAFF
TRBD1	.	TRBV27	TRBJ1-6	TGTGCCAGCAGTTGGACAGGGGCGAATTCACCCCTCCACTTT	CASSWTGANSPLHF
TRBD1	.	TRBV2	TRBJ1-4	TGTGCCAGCAGCGGACCGATACAGGGGGCGAATGAAAAACTGTTTTTT	CASSGPIQGANEKLFF
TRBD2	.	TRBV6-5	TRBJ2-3	TGTGCCAGCAGTTATCCGACTAGCGGGAAAGATACGCAGTATTTT	CASSYPTSGKDTQYF
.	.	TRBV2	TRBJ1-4	TGTGCCAGCAGTGAGTCGCGGCCTAATGAAAAACTGTTTTTT	CASSESRPNEKLFF
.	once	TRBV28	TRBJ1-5	TGTGCCAGCACCTTCCTAGGGGGATATAGCAATCAGCCCCAGCATTTT	CASTFLGGYSNQPQHF
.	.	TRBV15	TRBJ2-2	TGTGCCACCAGCAGACTACAGGGCGCGAACACCGGGGAGCTGTTTTTT	CATSRLQGANTGELFF
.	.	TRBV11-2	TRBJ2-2	TGTGCCAGCAGTCCAGATGGGTTTCGTGGGGTGGGGCCCGGGGAGCTGTTTTTT	CASSPDGFRGVGPGELFF
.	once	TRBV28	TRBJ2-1	TGTGCCAGCAGTTTCGTTCCTGACAATGAGCAGTTCTTC	CASSFVPDNEQFF
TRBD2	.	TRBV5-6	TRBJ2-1	TGTGCCAGCAGCCCAGGGACTAGCGCCCTCAATGAGCAGTTCTTC	CASSPGTSALNEQFF
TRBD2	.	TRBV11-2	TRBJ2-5	TGTGCCAGCAGCTCCCTAGCGGGGGTGTACCAAGAGACCCAGTACTTC	CASSSLAGVYQETQYF
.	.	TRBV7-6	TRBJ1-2	TGTGCCAGCAGCTTCGGGGAGTACTATGGCTACACCTTC	CASSFGEYYGYTF
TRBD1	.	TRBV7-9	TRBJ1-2	TGTGCCAGCAGCTTCTCCGGGACAGGGGCCTATGGCTACACCTTC	CASSFSGTGAYGYTF
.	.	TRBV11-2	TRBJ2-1	TGTGCCAGCAGCGAGGACCCGGGGGGCCGTCTCAATGAGCAGTTCTTC	CASSEDPGGRLNEQFF
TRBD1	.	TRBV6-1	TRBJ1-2	TGTGCCAGCAGTGAAGCCCCAACAGGGGTCGGCTATGGCTACACCTTC	CASSEAPTGVGYGYTF
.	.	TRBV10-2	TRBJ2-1	TGCGCCAGCAGTGAGGACGGCTACAATGAGCAGTTCTTC	CASSEDGYNEQFF
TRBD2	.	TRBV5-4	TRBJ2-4	TGTGCCAGCAGCCTGGGACTAGCGGGGTTCGGGTTAGCCAAAAACATTCAGTACTTC	CASSLGLAGFGLAKNIQYF
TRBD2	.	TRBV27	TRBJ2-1	TGTGCCAGCAGTCCGAATCCCGGGACTAGCGGGTCCGAGTTCTTC	CASSPNPGTSGSEFF
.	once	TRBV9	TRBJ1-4	TGTGCCAGCAGCGTAGAAACAGGGCCTAGGGAAAAACTGTTTTTT	CASSVETGPREKLFF
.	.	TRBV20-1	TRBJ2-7	TGCAGTGCTAGAGATCTTAACGAGCAGTACTTC	CSARDLNEQYF
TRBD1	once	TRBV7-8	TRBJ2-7	TGTGCCAGCAGCTCCGGGACAGTGGGGGACTACGAGCAGTACTTC	CASSSGTVGDYEQYF
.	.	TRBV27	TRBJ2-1	TGTGCCAGCAGTTTATGGGCTAGCTCCTACAATGAGCAGTTCTTC	CASSLWASSYNEQFF
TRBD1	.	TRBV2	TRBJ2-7	TGTGCCAGCAGTGACCGGGACAGGGGGTCCTACGAGCAGTACTTC	CASSDRDRGSYEQYF
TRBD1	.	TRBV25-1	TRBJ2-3	TGTGCCAGCAGTGATAGGTCGGCAGGGGGCGAGACAGATACGCAGTATTTT	CASSDRSAGGETDTQYF
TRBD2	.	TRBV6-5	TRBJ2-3	TGTGCCAGCAGTTTTCTAGCGGGAGAAATCACAGATACGCAGTATTTT	CASSFLAGEITDTQYF
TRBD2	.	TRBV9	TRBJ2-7	TGTGCCAGCAGCGTAGCTAGCGGGGGGGTTTACGAGCAGTACTTC	CASSVASGGVYEQYF
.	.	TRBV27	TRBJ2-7	TGTGCCAGCAGTTTATCAGCCGGGACTGTACTCTACGAGCAGTACTTC	CASSLSAGTVLYEQYF
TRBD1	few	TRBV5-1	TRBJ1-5	TGCGCCAGCAGCCCGGGACAGGGGAATCAGCCCCAGCATTTT	CASSPGQGNQPQHF
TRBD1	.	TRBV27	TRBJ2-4	TGTGCCAGCAGTTTAAGACAGGGCGCCATTCAGTACTTC	CASSLRQGAIQYF
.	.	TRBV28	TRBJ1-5	TGTGCCAGCAGTTATATAATCAATCAGCCCCAGCATTTT	CASSYIINQPQHF
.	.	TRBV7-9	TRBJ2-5	TGTGCCAGCAGCTTAGAGACTACTCAAGAGACCCAGTACTTC	CASSLETTQETQYF
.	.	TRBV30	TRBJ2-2	TGTGCCTGGAGTGAGGGGGACACCGGGGAGCTGTTTTTT	CAWSEGDTGELFF
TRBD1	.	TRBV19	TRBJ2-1	TGTGCCAGTAGTCCATCGGGACAGGGGCTCAATGAGCAGTTCTTC	CASSPSGQGLNEQFF